Listed here are 14 T cell receptor beta chains from one sample, sequenced in a study of beta chain features in type 1 diabetes. Study-level results: Within each of all four CD4+ subsets, Type 1 diabetes patients had TCRB CDR3s that were moderately but significantly shorter.

No antigen is known for these receptors. Sequencing targeted expressed TCRB transcripts, as all isolated RNA had been reverse transcribed. Sequenced by immunoSEQ multiplex PCR; TCRdb stores in-frame clones only, minus some. Of 100,000 to 150,000 clones listed, 7% to 10% are singletons. Sequencing was carried out using central memory CD4+ T cells from blood. Receptor source: a man aged 25 to 45 with type 1 diabetes.

The sample holds a few counts of this clone. The chain carries TRBV7-2 and TRBJ2-7; 14 nucleotides line up with TRBD2. CDR3 size: 15 residues. The ends lost 2 bases at V and 12 bases at J; junction bases unmatched: 9. The V gene's germline CDR1 is SGHTA and CDR2 FQGNSA. CDR3 in amino acids: CASSLRGLAGEGRYF. CDR3 coding DNA: TGTGCCAGCAGCTTAAGGGGACTAGCGGGGGAGGGGCGGTACTTC.

The chain links TRBV27 to TRBJ1-2; D is uncertain. The length of the CDR3 is 15 residues. Germline V gives CDR1 MNHEY, CDR2 SMNVEV (reference sequence). V gave up 6 bases and J gave up 4 bases, with 18 bases separating them. The CDR3 coding sequence is TGTGCCAGCAGCCTCGGTGGGCAGCCCGCCTATGGCTACACCTTC. Protein sequence: CASSLGGQPAYGYTF.

The rearrangement joins TRBV2 to TRBJ2-5, with D possibly matching TRBD1 (6 bases). This CDR3 spans 14 amino acids. Germline assignment: CDR1 SNHLY and CDR2 FYNNEI. Trimming took off 8 bases at V and 0 bases at J, with 13 bases between the two ends. DNA for the CDR3: TGTGCCAGCCTCCTAGGGGGTGACCAAGAGACCCAGTACTTC. It codes for CASLLGGDQETQYF.

The V and J genes are TRBV30 and TRBJ1-5, with D hard to call. Trimming stripped 0 bases from V and 4 bases from J, with 13 bases between. This CDR3 contains 15 residues. Germline V lookup: CDR1 GTSNPN, CDR2 SVGIG (reference sequence). CDR3 in amino acids: CAWSVSALTNQPQHF. The CDR3 DNA is TGTGCCTGGAGTGTAAGTGCACTTACGAATCAGCCCCAGCATTTT.

This clone was seen a handful of times. The chain links TRBV9 to TRBJ2-7; 8 bases are a match to TRBD1. The germline V gene encodes CDR1 SGDLS and CDR2 YYNGEE. V was pared by 3 bases and J by 7 bases, with 12 bases of the junction left unmatched. The CDR3 runs 15 residues. Here the CDR3 DNA reads TGTGCCAGCAGCGAGGGGGGCCAGGGGGCAGAGGAGCAGTACTTC. This sequence encodes CASSEGGQGAEEQYF.

V and J are TRBV5-4 and TRBJ2-4; tentative D call: TRBD2 (7 bases). The CDR3 is made up of 16 amino acids. Germline values: CDR1 SGHNT, CDR2 YYREEE (reference sequence). V lost 4 bases to trimming and J lost 3 bases, with 17 bases between them. CDR3 sequence: CASSRAGAEGKNIQYF. The CDR3 bases are TGTGCCAGCAGCCGGGCGGGGGCGGAGGGCAAAAACATTCAGTACTTC.

The chain employs TRBV28 and TRBJ2-6; 8 bases agree with TRBD1. V was pared by 9 bases and J by 2 bases, with 12 bases of the junction left unmatched. Germline V lookup: CDR1 MDHEN, CDR2 SYDVKM. The CDR3 loop spans 17 amino acids. The CDR3 nucleotides read TGTGCCAGTATGACAGGGGTGCCGAGTACTGGGGCCAACGTCCTGACTTTC. Translating gives CASMTGVPSTGANVLTF.

This clone occurred a few times. The chain is built from TRBV7-8 and TRBJ2-1; TRBD2 might be the D (6 bases). This CDR3 contains 13 residues. Germline CDR1 is SGHVS and CDR2 is FQNEAQ. With 2 bases removed from V and 9 bases from J, the gap between germline ends came to 11 bases. The CDR3 DNA sequence: TGTGCCAGCAGCTTAAGGCTAGCGATTGAGCAGTTCTTC. Translating gives CASSLRLAIEQFF.

This chain uses TRBV7-3 with TRBJ2-3; 9 bases line up with TRBD1. Germline assignment: CDR1 SGHTA and CDR2 FQGTGA. After removal of 1 base from V and 4 bases from J, the junction contained 9 bases not matched to a gene. This CDR3 has 17 residues. The CDR3 region is CASSLNGGTGSADTQYF. Written as DNA, the CDR3 is TGTGCCAGCAGCTTAAACGGGGGGACAGGGTCGGCAGATACGCAGTATTTT.

This clone has a handful of counts. This sequence joins TRBV18 and TRBJ1-5; 9 nucleotides line up with TRBD1. V gave up 5 bases and J gave up 2 bases; unmatched junction bases: 7. Looked up from germline, CDR1 is KGHSH and CDR2 is LQKENI. The CDR3 loop spans 16 amino acids. CDR3 in amino acids: CASSGTGTRGNQPQHF. For the CDR3, the DNA is TGTGCCAGCTCAGGGACAGGGACGAGGGGCAATCAGCCCCAGCATTTT.

This clone has only a few counts. The rearrangement uses TRBV6-5 and TRBJ2-1; perhaps TRBD2 as D (5 bases). Trimming removed 2 bases from V and 2 bases from J, with 10 bases in between. CDR1 MNHEY and CDR2 SVGAGI come from the germline V gene. CDR3 length: 15 residues. The CDR3 spells CASSYLASTYNEQFF. The CDR3 DNA sequence: TGTGCCAGCAGTTACCTGGCTAGCACCTACAATGAGCAGTTCTTC.

The chain joins TRBV5-1 to TRBJ2-5; D ambiguous. The ends were cut back, 5 bases at V and 0 bases at J, with 8 bases in the middle. The germline CDR1 and CDR2 sequences are SGHRS and YFSETQ. The CDR3 covers 13 residues. In DNA, the CDR3 is TGCGCCAGCAGGTATCAGGACCAAGAGACCCAGTACTTC. Residues: CASRYQDQETQYF.

This clone has only a few counts. The chain uses TRBV21-1 and TRBJ2-4; the table's D call, TRBD1, has no DNA check behind it. TRBV21-1 is reported as a pseudogene. The CDR3 length is 16 residues. For the CDR3, the DNA is TGTGCCAGCAGCGCAGACAGGGTGTGCGCAGTAGACATTCAGTACTTC. This gives the protein CASSADRVCAVDIQYF.

This clone appeared a few times. The chain combines TRBV6-5 with TRBJ1-6, with TRBD1 identical over 11 bases. CDR1 and CDR2 from the germline V gene are MNHEY and SVGAGI. With 6 bases clipped from V and 10 bases from J, the junction kept 8 bases outside the gene matches. The CDR3 totals 15 residues. In nucleotides, the CDR3 is TGTGCCAGCAGGCCTCCGGGACAGGGGGGATCACCCCTCCACTTT. Encoded protein: CASRPPGQGGSPLHF.